The 7 T cell receptor beta chains presented below share a single source sample, sequenced in a study of T cells after yellow fever vaccination. TCRdb redid the calling of the 5' RACE reads with MiXCR, one entry per CDR3 protein. Of 250,000 to 300,000 distinct CDR3 sequences listed, 10% to 15% were seen once; the top ten hold 0.4% to 0.55%. The input for sequencing was CD4+ T cells sorted from PBMCs, taken 45 days after the yellow fever booster vaccination. These receptors originate from a man between 25 and 39 years old who received the YFV17D yellow fever vaccine.

This chain connects TRBV20-1 to TRBJ1-5, with a tentative D call TRBD1 (5 bases). Between the trimmed V and J ends, which lost 8 bases and 0 bases, there was a span of 14 bases. The CDR3 is 14 residues long. Germline CDR1 and CDR2: DFQATT and SNEGSKA (reference sequence). CDR3: CSTGGVNSNQPQHF. The DNA for the CDR3 is TGCAGTACCGGAGGGGTTAATAGCAATCAGCCCCAGCATTTT.

Ten or more counts support this clonotype. The chain links TRBV21-1 to TRBJ2-7; the table's D call TRBD2 went unverified against the DNA. TRBV21-1 has pseudogene status. This CDR3 contains 16 residues. The CDR3 DNA is TGTGCCAGCAGCATGTCGACTAGCGGGGATACCTACGAGCAGTACTTC. This translates into CASSMSTSGDTYEQYF.

This clonotype turned up a few times. J is TRBJ2-7 and V is TRBV20-1, with D perhaps TRBD2 (6 bases). Germline assignment: CDR1 DFQATT and CDR2 SNEGSKA (reference sequence). The CDR3 totals 12 residues. Trimming took off 4 bases at V and 6 bases at J, with 13 bases between the two ends. CDR3 region: CSATDGGAEQYF. CDR3 bases: TGCAGTGCTACAGACGGAGGGGCCGAGCAGTACTTC.

J is TRBJ2-3 and V is TRBV6-1, with D possibly matching TRBD1 (5 bases). Per the germline V gene, CDR1 is MNHNS and CDR2 is SASEGT. V shed 9 bases and J shed 2 bases, with 12 bases lying between them. CDR3 length: 13 amino acids. CDR3 sequence (DNA): TGTGCCAGTGTAGACAGAAACACAGATACGCAGTATTTT. It encodes CASVDRNTDTQYF.

The V gene is TRBV20-1, the J gene TRBJ1-3, with D unresolved. The CDR3 sequence is 14 residues long. Trimming removed 4 bases at V and 2 bases at J, with 12 bases between. The germline V gene encodes CDR1 DFQATT and CDR2 SNEGSKA (reference sequence). The CDR3 DNA is TGCAGTGCTACTACGGGAGAGGCTGGAAACACCATATATTTT. Translating it yields CSATTGEAGNTIYF.

At least ten counts were recorded for this clonotype. This chain uses TRBV24-1 with TRBJ2-7; no definite D call. Germline V gene data show CDR1 as KGHDR and CDR2 as SFDVKD. This CDR3 has 11 amino acids. V dropped 9 bases and J dropped 6 bases, with 11 bases sitting between them. CDR3 sequence: CATGSAVEQYF. CDR3 nucleotides: TGTGCCACCGGGTCGGCAGTCGAGCAGTACTTC.

Details on this clonotype: This sequence may be a read error, since a much larger clone differs from it by one base. V usage is TRBV20-1 and J usage is TRBJ2-7; 7 positions agree with TRBD1. The CDR3 sequence is 15 residues long. Germline V gives CDR1 DFQATT, CDR2 SNEGSKA (reference sequence). This CDR3 reads CSVPLLTGFRYKQYF. CDR3 DNA: TGCAGTGTTCCCTTACTGACAGGGTTCCGCTACAAGCAGTACTTC.